This TCR beta chain was sequenced during a study of shared clonotypes between healthy human individuals. V trimming: 3 bases; J trimming: 3 bases; junction bases outside the gene matches: 7. The CDR3 has 16 residues. CDR1 and CDR2 from the germline V gene are MDHEN and SYDVKM. The method was immunoSEQ multiplex PCR; TCRdb's version includes in-frame clones alone and lacks a portion of them. The sample consists of around 2.5 million clones, approximately 93% of them appearing once. The sequencing sample was made of naive CD4+ T cells from PBMCs. The sample's subset: CD45RA+ positively selected. The V gene is TRBV28, the J gene TRBJ1-5; 8 nucleotides align to TRBD1. The sequence came from a man younger than 30 in good health. Some clones in this sample may be carry-over from other donors' samples. The CDR3 bases are TGTGCCAGCAGTTTTCAGGGGGCTTACAACAATCAGCCCCAGCATTTT. This codes for CASSFQGAYNNQPQHF.